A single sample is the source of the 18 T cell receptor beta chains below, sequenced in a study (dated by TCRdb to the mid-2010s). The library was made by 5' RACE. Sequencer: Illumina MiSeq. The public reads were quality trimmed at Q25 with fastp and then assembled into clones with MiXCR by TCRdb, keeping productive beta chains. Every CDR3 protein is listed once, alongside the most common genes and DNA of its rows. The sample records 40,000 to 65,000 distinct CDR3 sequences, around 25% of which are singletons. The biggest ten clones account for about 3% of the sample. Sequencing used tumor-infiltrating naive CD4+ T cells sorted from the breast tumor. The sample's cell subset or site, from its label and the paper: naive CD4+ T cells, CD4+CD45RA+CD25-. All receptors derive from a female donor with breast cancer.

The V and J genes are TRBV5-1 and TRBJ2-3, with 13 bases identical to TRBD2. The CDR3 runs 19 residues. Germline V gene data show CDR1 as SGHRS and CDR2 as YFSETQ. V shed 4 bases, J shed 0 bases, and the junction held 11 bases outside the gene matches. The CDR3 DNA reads TGCGCCAGCAGCCCCGCCGGGACTAGCGGGGAAGTTAGCACAGATACGCAGTATTTT. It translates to CASSPAGTSGEVSTDTQYF.

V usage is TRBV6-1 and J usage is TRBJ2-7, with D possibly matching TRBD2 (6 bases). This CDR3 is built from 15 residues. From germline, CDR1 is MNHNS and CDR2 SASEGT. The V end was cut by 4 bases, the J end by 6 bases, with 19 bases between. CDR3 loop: CASSAQSRLGGEQYF. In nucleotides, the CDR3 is TGTGCCAGCAGTGCCCAGAGTCGGTTGGGGGGCGAGCAGTACTTC.

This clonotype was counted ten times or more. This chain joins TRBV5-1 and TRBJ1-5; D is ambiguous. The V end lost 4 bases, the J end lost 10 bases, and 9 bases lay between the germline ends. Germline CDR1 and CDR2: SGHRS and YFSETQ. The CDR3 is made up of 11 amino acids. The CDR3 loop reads CASSPPRPQHF. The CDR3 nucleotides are TGCGCCAGCAGCCCCCCGCGACCCCAGCATTTT.

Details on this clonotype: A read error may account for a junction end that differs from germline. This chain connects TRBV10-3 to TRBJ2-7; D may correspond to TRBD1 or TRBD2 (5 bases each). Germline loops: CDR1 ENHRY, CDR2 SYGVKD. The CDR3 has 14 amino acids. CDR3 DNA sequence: TGTGCCATCAAAGGGGACCCACACTCCCACGAGCAGTACTTC. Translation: CAIKGDPHSHEQYF.

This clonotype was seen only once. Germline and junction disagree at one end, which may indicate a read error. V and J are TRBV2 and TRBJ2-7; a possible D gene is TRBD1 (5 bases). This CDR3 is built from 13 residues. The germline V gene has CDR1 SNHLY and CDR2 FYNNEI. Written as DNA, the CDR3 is TGTGCCAGCCTTGGCAGGGTCCGGGCGGAGCAGAACTTC. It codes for CASLGRVRAEQNF.

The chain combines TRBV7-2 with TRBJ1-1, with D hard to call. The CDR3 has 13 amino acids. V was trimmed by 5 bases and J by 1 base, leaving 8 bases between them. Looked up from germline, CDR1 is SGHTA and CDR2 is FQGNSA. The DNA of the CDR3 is TGTGCCAGCAGCGGATACAGGAACACTGAAGCTTTCTTT. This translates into CASSGYRNTEAFF.

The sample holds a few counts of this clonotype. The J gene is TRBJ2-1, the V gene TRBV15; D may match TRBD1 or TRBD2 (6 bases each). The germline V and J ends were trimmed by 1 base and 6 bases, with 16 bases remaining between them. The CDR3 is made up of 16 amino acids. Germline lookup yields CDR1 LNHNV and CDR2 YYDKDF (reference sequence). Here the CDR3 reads CATSRVGGTLGNEQFF. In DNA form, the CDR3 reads TGTGCCACCAGCAGAGTCGGGGGCACCCTAGGCAATGAGCAGTTCTTC.

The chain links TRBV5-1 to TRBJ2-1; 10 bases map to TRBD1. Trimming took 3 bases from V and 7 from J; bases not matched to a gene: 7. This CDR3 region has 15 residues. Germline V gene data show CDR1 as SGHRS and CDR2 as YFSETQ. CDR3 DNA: TGCGCCAGCAGCTCTGTTCCGGGACAGGGGAATGAGCAGTTCTTC. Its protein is CASSSVPGQGNEQFF. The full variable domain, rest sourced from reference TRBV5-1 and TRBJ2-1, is KAGVTQTPRYLIKTRGQQVTLSCSPISGHRSVSWYQQTPGQGLQFLFEYFSETQRNKGNFPGRFSGRQFSNSRSEMNVSTLELGDSALYLCASSSVPGQGNEQFFGPGTRLTVL.

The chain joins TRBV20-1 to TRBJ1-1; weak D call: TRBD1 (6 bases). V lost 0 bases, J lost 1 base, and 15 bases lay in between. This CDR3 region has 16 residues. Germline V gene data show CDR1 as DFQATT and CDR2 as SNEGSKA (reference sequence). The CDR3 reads CSARDPKTGGNTEAFF. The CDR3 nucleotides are TGCAGTGCTAGAGATCCCAAGACAGGTGGGAACACTGAAGCTTTCTTT.

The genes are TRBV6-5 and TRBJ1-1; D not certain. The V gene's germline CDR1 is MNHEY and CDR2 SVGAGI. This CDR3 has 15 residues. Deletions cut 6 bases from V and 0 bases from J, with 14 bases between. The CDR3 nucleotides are TGTGCCAGCAGCCGCCACGGCAGGATGAACACTGAAGCTTTCTTT. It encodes CASSRHGRMNTEAFF.

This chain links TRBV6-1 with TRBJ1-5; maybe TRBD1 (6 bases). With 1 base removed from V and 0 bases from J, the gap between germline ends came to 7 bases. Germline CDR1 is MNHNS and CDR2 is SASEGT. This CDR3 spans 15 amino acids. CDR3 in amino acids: CASSEDRASNQPQHF. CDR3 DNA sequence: TGTGCCAGCAGTGAAGACAGGGCTAGCAATCAGCCCCAGCATTTT.

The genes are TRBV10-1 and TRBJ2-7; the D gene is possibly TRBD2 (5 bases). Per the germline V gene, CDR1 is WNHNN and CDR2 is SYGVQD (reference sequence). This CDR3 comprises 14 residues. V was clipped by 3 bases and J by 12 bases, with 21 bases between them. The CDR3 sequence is CASSERVISGSLYF. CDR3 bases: TGCGCCAGCAGTGAAAGGGTTATATCGGGGAGCCTGTACTTC.

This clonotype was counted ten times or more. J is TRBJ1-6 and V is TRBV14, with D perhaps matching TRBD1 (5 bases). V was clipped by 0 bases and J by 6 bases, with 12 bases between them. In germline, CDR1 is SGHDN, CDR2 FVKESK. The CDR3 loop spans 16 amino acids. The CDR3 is CASSQDVGTGNSPLHF. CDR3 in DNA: TGTGCCAGCAGCCAAGATGTGGGGACGGGTAATTCACCCCTCCACTTT.

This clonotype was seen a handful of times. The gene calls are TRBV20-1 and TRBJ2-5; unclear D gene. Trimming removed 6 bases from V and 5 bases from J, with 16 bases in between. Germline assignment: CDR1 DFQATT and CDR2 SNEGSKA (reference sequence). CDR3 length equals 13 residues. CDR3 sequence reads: CSAKAEARETQYF. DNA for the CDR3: TGCAGTGCCAAGGCCGAGGCGCGGGAGACCCAGTACTTC.

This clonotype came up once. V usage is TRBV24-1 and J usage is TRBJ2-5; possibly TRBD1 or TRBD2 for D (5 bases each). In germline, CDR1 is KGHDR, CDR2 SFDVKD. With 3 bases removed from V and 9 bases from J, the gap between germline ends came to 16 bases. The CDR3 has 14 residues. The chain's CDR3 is CATSDPGTFGAQYF. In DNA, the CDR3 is TGTGCCACCAGTGATCCCGGGACCTTCGGGGCCCAGTACTTC.

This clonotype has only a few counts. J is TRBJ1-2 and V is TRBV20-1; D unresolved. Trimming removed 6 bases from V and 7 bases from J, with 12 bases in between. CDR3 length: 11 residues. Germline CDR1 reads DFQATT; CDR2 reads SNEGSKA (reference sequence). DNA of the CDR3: TGCAGTGCGCGGAGCCGGCGTGGCTACACCTTC. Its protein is CSARSRRGYTF.

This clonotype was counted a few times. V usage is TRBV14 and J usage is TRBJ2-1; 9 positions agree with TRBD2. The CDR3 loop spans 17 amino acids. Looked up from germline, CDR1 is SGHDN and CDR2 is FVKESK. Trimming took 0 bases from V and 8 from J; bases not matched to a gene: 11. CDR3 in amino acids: CASSQDPAGGHRHEQFF. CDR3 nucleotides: TGTGCCAGCAGCCAAGACCCCGCGGGAGGGCATCGTCATGAGCAGTTCTTC.

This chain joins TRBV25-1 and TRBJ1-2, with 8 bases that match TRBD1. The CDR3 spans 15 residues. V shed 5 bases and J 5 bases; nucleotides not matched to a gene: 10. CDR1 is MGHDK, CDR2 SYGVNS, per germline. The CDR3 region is CASSPSTGVRYGYTF. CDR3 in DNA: TGTGCCAGCAGTCCTTCGACAGGGGTTAGGTATGGCTACACCTTC.